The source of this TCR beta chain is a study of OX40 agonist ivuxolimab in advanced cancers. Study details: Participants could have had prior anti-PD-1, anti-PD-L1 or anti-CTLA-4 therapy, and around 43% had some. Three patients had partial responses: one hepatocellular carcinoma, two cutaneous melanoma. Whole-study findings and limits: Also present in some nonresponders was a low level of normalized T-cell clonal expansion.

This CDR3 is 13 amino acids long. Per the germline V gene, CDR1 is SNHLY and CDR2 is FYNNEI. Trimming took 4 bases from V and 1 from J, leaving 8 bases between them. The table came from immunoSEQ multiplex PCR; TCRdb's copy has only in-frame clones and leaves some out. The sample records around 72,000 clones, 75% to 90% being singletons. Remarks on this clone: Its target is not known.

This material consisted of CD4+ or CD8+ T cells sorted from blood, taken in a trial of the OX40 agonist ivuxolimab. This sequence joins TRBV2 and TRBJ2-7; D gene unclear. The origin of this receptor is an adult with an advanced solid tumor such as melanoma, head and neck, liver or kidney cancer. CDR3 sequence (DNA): TGTGCCAGCAGTGTTTTCTCTTCCTACGAGCAGTACTTC. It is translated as CASSVFSSYEQYF.